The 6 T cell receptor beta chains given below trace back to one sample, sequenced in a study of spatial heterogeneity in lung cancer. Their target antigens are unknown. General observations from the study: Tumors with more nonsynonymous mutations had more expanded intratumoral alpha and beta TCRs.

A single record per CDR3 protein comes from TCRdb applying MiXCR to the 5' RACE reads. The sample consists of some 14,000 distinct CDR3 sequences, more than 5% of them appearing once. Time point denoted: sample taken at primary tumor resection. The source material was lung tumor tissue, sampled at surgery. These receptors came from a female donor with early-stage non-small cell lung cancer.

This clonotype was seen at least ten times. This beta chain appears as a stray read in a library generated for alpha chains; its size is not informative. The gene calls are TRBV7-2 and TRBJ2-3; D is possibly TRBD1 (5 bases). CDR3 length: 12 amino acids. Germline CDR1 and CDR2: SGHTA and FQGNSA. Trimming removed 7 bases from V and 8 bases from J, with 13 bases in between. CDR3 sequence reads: CASTETAGTQYF. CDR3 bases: TGTGCCAGCACCGAGACAGCCGGTACGCAGTATTTT.

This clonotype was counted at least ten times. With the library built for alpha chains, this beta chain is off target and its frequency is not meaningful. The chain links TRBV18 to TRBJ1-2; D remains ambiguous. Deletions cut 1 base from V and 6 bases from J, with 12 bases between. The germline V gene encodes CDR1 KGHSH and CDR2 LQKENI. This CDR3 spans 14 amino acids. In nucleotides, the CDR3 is TGTGCCAGCTCACCACTCCCCACCAAGCATGGCTACACCTTC. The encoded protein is CASSPLPTKHGYTF.

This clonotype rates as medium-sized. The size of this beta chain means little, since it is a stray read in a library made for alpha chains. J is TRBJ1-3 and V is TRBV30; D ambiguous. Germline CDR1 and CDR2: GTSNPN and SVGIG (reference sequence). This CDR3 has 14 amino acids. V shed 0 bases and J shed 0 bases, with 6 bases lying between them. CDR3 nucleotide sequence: TGTGCCTGGAGTGTACTATCCTCTGGAAACACCATATATTTT. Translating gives CAWSVLSSGNTIYF.

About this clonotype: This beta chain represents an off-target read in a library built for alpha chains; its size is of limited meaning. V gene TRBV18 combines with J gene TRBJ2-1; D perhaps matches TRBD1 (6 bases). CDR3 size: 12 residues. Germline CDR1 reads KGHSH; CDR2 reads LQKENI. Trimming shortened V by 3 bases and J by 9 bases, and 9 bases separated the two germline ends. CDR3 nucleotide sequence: TGTGCCAGCTCACCGCAGGGGAGTGAGCAGTTCTTC. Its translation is CASSPQGSEQFF.

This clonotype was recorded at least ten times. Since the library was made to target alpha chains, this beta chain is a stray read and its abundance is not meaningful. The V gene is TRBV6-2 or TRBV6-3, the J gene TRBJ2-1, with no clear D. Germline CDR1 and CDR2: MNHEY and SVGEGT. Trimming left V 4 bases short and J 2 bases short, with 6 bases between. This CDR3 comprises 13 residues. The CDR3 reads CASSLGAYNEQFF. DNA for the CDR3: TGTGCCAGCAGTTTAGGTGCCTACAATGAGCAGTTCTTC.

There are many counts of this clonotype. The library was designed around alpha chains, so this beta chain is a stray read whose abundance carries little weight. CDR3 in amino acids: CASSQGTGFGAFF. The DNA for the CDR3 is TGTGCCAGCAGCCAAGGGACAGGGTTTGGGGCTTTCTTT. The V and J genes are TRBV3-1 and TRBJ1-1, with TRBD1 matching 8 bases. CDR1 is LGHDT, CDR2 YNNKEL, per germline (reference sequence). V lost 1 base and J lost 11; bases outside the gene matches: 6. The length of the CDR3 is 13 residues.